These 5 T cell receptor beta chains came from one sample sequenced in a study of blood T cell repertoires in COVID-19. The method was immunoSEQ multiplex PCR; TCRdb's version includes in-frame clones alone and lacks a portion of them. Here the sample spans just over 250,000 clones, about 81% being singletons. Sequencing used PBMCs or T cells enriched from blood (not recorded which). The receptors here all came from a man aged 25-45 years with acute COVID-19.

In its sample, this clone was seen a few times. The DNA for the CDR3 is TGTGCCAGCAGTGGGTCCAGCGGGAGATCCTACAATGAGCAGTTCTTC. Translation gives CASSGSSGRSYNEQFF. The chain recombines TRBV6-1 with TRBJ2-1, with 8 positions matching TRBD2. Germline V gene lookup returns CDR1 MNHNS and CDR2 SASEGT. The CDR3 is 16 residues long. V dropped 4 bases and J dropped 1; count of bases not matched to a gene: 6.

J is TRBJ2-2 and V is TRBV7-3; D unclear. The germline CDR1 and CDR2 sequences are SGHTA and FQGTGA. The V and J ends lost 5 bases and 2 bases respectively, with 15 bases between them. This CDR3 comprises 16 residues. CDR3 sequence reads: CASSPRSASNTGELFF. DNA of the CDR3: TGTGCCAGCAGCCCCCGTTCAGCGAGTAACACCGGGGAGCTGTTTTTT.

This chain connects TRBV19 to TRBJ1-5; weak D call: TRBD1 (6 bases). Germline V gene data show CDR1 as LNHDA and CDR2 as SQIVND (reference sequence). The CDR3 has 16 residues. V was pared by 5 bases and J by 2 bases, with 16 bases between. CDR3 DNA: TGTGCCAGTAGTCTACAGGGAGGGAGACGCAATCAGCCCCAGCATTTT. This translates into CASSLQGGRRNQPQHF.

The genes are TRBV5-1 and TRBJ1-1; D not resolved. The germline CDR1 and CDR2 sequences are SGHRS and YFSETQ. This CDR3 has 14 amino acids. V lost 1 base and J lost 2, with 9 bases in between. The CDR3 loop reads CASSLTTVNTEAFF. The CDR3 DNA reads as TGCGCCAGCAGCTTGACTACTGTTAACACTGAAGCTTTCTTT.

The chain has TRBV19 and TRBJ2-5, with 8 bases matching TRBD2. CDR1 and CDR2 (germline): LNHDA, SQIVND (reference sequence). With V trimmed by 3 bases and J by 2 bases, 5 bases remained unmatched. This CDR3 region has 15 residues. CDR3: CASSIRLAKQETQYF. DNA of the CDR3: TGTGCCAGTAGTATTCGACTAGCGAAGCAAGAGACCCAGTACTTC.